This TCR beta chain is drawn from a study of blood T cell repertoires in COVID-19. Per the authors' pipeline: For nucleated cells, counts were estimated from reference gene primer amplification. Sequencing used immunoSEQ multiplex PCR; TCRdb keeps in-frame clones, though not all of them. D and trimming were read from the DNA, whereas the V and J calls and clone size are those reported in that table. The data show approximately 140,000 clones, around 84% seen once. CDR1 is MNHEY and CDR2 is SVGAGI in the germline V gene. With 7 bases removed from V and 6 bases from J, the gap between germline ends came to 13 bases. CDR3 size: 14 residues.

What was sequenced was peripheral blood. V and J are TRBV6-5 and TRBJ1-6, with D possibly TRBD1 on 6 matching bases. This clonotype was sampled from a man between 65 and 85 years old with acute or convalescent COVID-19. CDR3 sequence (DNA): TGTGCCAGCACTAGGGACACACTTAATTCACCCCTCCACTTT. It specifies CASTRDTLNSPLHF.